The present T cell receptor (beta chain) was sequenced within a study of blood T cell repertoires in COVID-19. Study context: Whether acute or convalescent, the COVID-19 samples came from the United States, Italy and Spain. PBMCs, B-cell-depleted T cells, or T cells were the source of the cDNA or gDNA that made up the material.

Original handling: Nucleated cell number was recorded as an estimate derived from reference gene primer amplification. Clones were read by immunoSEQ multiplex PCR, and TCRdb kept only the in-frame ones, dropping some. That table supplies the V and J calls and clone size; D and trimming were determined from the DNA. Of around 250,000 clones detected, 85% to 90% appear once; the ten largest clones hold around 2.3%. The CDR3 has 14 amino acids. Germline values: CDR1 SGDLS, CDR2 YYNGEE. V gave up 3 bases and J gave up 2 bases, with 9 bases separating them. Seattle's enrolled individuals joined amid active infection and were then monitored longitudinally.

The receptor was isolated from a woman aged 55-70 years with COVID-19, enrolled during active disease. Input material: peripheral blood. J is TRBJ1-5 and V is TRBV9; the D gene is possibly TRBD1 (6 bases). In DNA form, the CDR3 reads TGTGCCAGCAGCGCAGGGGTCCGCAATCAGCCCCAGCATTTT. Amino acids: CASSAGVRNQPQHF.